The 28 T cell receptor beta chains reported below all come from one sample, sequenced in a study of blood T cell repertoires in COVID-19 (TCRdb year 2020). The library was generated by the immunoSEQ multiplex PCR assay. Not all clones reach the TCRdb copy of this immuneACCESS table, which keeps in-frame sequences only. Checked studies attribute under half of the gap to unresolved V genes and leave the rest unexplained. The sample table records approximately 380,000 clones; approximately 89% of these occur just once. Jointly, the top ten make up 0.86% of the sample. The sample comprised PBMCs or T cells enriched from blood (not recorded which). All receptors derive from a woman aged 40 to 50 who had been exposed to COVID-19.

This chain connects TRBV6-5 to TRBJ2-2, with D possibly matching TRBD2 (7 bases). Trimming stripped 6 bases from V and 4 bases from J, with 15 bases between. The length of the CDR3 is 15 residues. Germline V gene lookup returns CDR1 MNHEY and CDR2 SVGAGI. The CDR3 region is CASRATRGATGELFF. In DNA, the CDR3 is TGTGCCAGCAGGGCCACCCGGGGGGCCACCGGGGAGCTGTTTTTT.

The rearrangement links TRBV3-1 (or the pseudogene TRBV3-2) to TRBJ1-1; D is possibly TRBD1 (5 bases). Germline lookup yields CDR1 LGHDT and CDR2 YNNKEL (reference sequence). CDR3 size: 17 residues. The V end lost 2 bases, the J end lost 8 bases, and 24 bases lay between the germline ends. CDR3 loop: CASSQKRGSERGGEAFF. The CDR3 nucleotides read TGTGCCAGCAGCCAAAAAAGGGGATCTGAAAGGGGAGGAGAAGCTTTCTTT.

J is TRBJ1-1 and V is TRBV6-5; 9 nucleotides align to TRBD1. CDR1 MNHEY and CDR2 SVGAGI come from the germline V gene. CDR3 length: 14 residues. The V segment lost 3 bases and the J segment 5 bases; nucleotides outside the gene matches: 4. The CDR3 sequence is CASSYTGGRTEAFF. The CDR3 region has the DNA TGTGCCAGCAGTTATACAGGGGGCAGGACTGAAGCTTTCTTT.

Worth noting for this clone: One end of the junction fails to match germline, which may point to a read error. The gene calls are TRBV5-1 and TRBJ2-5; D gene uncertain. Germline CDR1 SGHRS, CDR2 YFSETQ. The CDR3 spans 12 residues. CDR3 protein: CASSSNIEAQYF. In nucleotides, the CDR3 is TGCGCCAGCAGCTCGAATATAGAGGCCCAGTACTTC. The entire variable domain, with the rest obtained from reference TRBV5-1 and TRBJ2-5, is as follows: KAGVTQTPRYLIKTRGQQVTLSCSPISGHRSVSWYQQTPGQGLQFLFEYFSETQRNKGNFPGRFSGRQFSNSRSEMNVSTLELGDSALYLCASSSNIEAQYFGPGTRLLVL.

The genes are TRBV2 and TRBJ2-1; 14 bases match TRBD2. Germline loops: CDR1 SNHLY, CDR2 FYNNEI. Trimming cost V 6 bases and J 9 bases; bases outside gene matches: 7. The CDR3 sequence is 15 residues long. This chain's CDR3 is CASSRLAGGPPEQFF. The CDR3, as DNA: TGTGCCAGCAGCCGACTAGCGGGAGGGCCCCCTGAGCAGTTCTTC. Filled out from reference TRBV2 and TRBJ2-1, the complete variable domain reads EPEVTQTPSHQVTQMGQEVILRCVPISNHLYFYWYRQILGQKVEFLVSFYNNEISEKSEIFDDQFSVERPDGSNFTLKIRSTKLEDSAMYFCASSRLAGGPPEQFFGPGTRLTVL.

The rearrangement links TRBV10-2 to TRBJ1-2; D may be TRBD1 (5 bases). Deletions cut 10 bases from V and 0 bases from J, with 9 bases between. Germline V gene sequence: CDR1 WSHSY, CDR2 SAAADI. This CDR3 has 12 residues. The CDR3 sequence is CATQTANYGYTF. The CDR3, as DNA: TGCGCCACCCAGACAGCTAACTATGGCTACACCTTC.

This chain joins TRBV24-1 and TRBJ1-2; 7 nucleotides match TRBD1. This CDR3 spans 14 amino acids. Germline-derived CDR1 and CDR2 are KGHDR and SFDVKD. Unmatched junction bases numbered 6, after V lost 4 bases and J lost 5 bases. The CDR3 reads CATSDSDRAYGYTF. CDR3 DNA: TGTGCCACCAGTGACTCAGACAGGGCATATGGCTACACCTTC.

The chain uses TRBV5-1 and TRBJ1-1; D is uncertain. Looked up from germline, CDR1 is SGHRS and CDR2 is YFSETQ. The V gene lost 3 bases and the J gene lost 10 bases, with 10 bases spanning the gap. The CDR3 is 11 residues long. The CDR3, as DNA: TGCGCCAGCAGCTCAAGGGAGGGAGCTTTCTTT. It specifies CASSSREGAFF.

V and J are TRBV5-1 and TRBJ2-5; 9 nucleotides line up with TRBD2. In germline, CDR1 is SGHRS, CDR2 YFSETQ. This CDR3 is built from 15 residues. Unmatched junction bases numbered 12, after V lost 7 bases and J lost 5 bases. In nucleotides, the CDR3 is TGCGCCAGCTCGCCTAGCGGGGCCCACGGGGAGACCCAGTACTTC. It specifies CASSPSGAHGETQYF. Supplemented by reference TRBV5-1 and TRBJ2-5, the full variable domain reads KAGVTQTPRYLIKTRGQQVTLSCSPISGHRSVSWYQQTPGQGLQFLFEYFSETQRNKGNFPGRFSGRQFSNSRSEMNVSTLELGDSALYLCASSPSGAHGETQYFGPGTRLLVL.

This clone was counted once. J is TRBJ1-5 and V is TRBV19; 8 nucleotides align to TRBD1. CDR1 is LNHDA and CDR2 is SQIVND in the germline V gene (reference sequence). The length of the CDR3 is 15 residues. Trimming cost V 6 bases and J 0 bases; bases outside gene matches: 4. The CDR3 DNA is TGTGCCAGTAGCGTAGACAGGGGTAGCAATCAGCCCCAGCATTTT. Translation: CASSVDRGSNQPQHF.

The J gene is TRBJ1-1, the V gene TRBV2, with TRBD1 matching 11 bases. Trimming removed 8 bases from V and 6 bases from J; junction bases left unmatched: 11. CDR3 length: 15 amino acids. CDR1 SNHLY and CDR2 FYNNEI come from the germline V gene. Here the CDR3 DNA reads TGTGCCAGCGGTGCCCAGGGGACAGGGGGTTCTGAAGCTTTCTTT. Its protein is CASGAQGTGGSEAFF.

Here the CDR3 DNA reads TGCGCCAGCAGCCCGGAGGTGCCGGGACAGAATACTAACTATGGCTACACCTTC. It encodes CASSPEVPGQNTNYGYTF. The chain carries TRBV5-1 and TRBJ1-2, with 7 bases identical to TRBD1. The CDR3 contains 18 residues. The ends lost 4 bases at V and 0 bases at J; junction bases unmatched: 15. The germline gives CDR1 SGHRS, CDR2 YFSETQ.

CDR3 sequence reads: CASSETGNIRNTIYF. The CDR3 bases are TGCGCCAGCAGTGAAACAGGAAATATTAGAAACACCATATATTTT. The chain uses TRBV10-2 and TRBJ1-3, with D perhaps TRBD1 (5 bases). V was shortened by 3 bases and J by 5 bases, with 14 bases between the two germline ends. The CDR3 length is 15 residues. CDR1 and CDR2 from the germline V gene are WSHSY and SAAADI.

The V and J genes are TRBV6-4 and TRBJ1-1, with D possibly matching TRBD1 (5 bases). The CDR3 consists of 18 residues. Trimming took off 6 bases at V and 4 bases at J, with 27 bases between the two ends. Germline V gene data show CDR1 as MRHNA and CDR2 as SNTAGT. The CDR3 reads CASSAGFGAGGQGTEAFF. The CDR3 DNA reads TGTGCCAGCAGCGCAGGTTTCGGGGCAGGAGGGCAGGGCACTGAAGCTTTCTTT.

The chain has TRBV18 and TRBJ2-4, with D perhaps TRBD2 (6 bases). CDR1 and CDR2 (germline): KGHSH, LQKENI. The CDR3 loop spans 17 amino acids. V lost 0 bases to trimming and J lost 3 bases, with 15 bases between them. In DNA, the CDR3 is TGTGCCAGCTCACCACCTTGGGGGGATTCCCTCAAAAACATTCAGTACTTC. Translation gives CASSPPWGDSLKNIQYF.

V usage is TRBV27 and J usage is TRBJ1-5, with D perhaps matching TRBD1 (6 bases). V lost 6 bases and J lost 6, with 18 bases in between. CDR1 and CDR2 (germline): MNHEY, SMNVEV (reference sequence). CDR3 length: 15 residues. The CDR3 loop reads CASRPNRVSPQPQHF. The CDR3 bases are TGTGCCAGCAGACCGAACAGGGTTTCACCTCAGCCCCAGCATTTT.

V usage is TRBV6-5 and J usage is TRBJ1-2; possibly TRBD1 for D (6 bases). The CDR3 length is 15 residues. V lost 4 bases and J 4 bases, leaving 16 bases between the germline ends. Germline V gene lookup returns CDR1 MNHEY and CDR2 SVGAGI. The CDR3 protein is CASSLSTGLGYGYTF. In DNA form, the CDR3 reads TGTGCCAGCAGTTTAAGTACAGGGTTGGGCTATGGCTACACCTTC.

In DNA, the CDR3 is TGTGCCAGCAGCTTAGCGCGATTGGGGCAGACCCAAGAGACCCAGTACTTC. It codes for CASSLARLGQTQETQYF. The chain carries TRBV7-8 and TRBJ2-5; perhaps TRBD1 as D (5 bases). Trimming took 0 bases from V and 1 from J, leaving 15 bases between them. CDR1 and CDR2 (germline): SGHVS, FQNEAQ. The length of the CDR3 is 17 residues.

This clone was recorded a few times. The chain links TRBV5-1 to TRBJ1-2; D unresolved. This CDR3 comprises 16 residues. The germline V gene encodes CDR1 SGHRS and CDR2 YFSETQ. With 4 bases removed from V and 0 bases from J, the gap between germline ends came to 16 bases. The CDR3, as DNA: TGCGCCAGCAGCCCTAGGTCTGGCAGCACTAACTATGGCTACACCTTC. Translated: CASSPRSGSTNYGYTF.

The chain employs TRBV4-1 and TRBJ1-3; D might be TRBD1 (6 bases). The CDR3 extends over 15 amino acids. Germline lookup yields CDR1 MGHRA and CDR2 YSYEKL. V shed 1 base and J shed 0 bases, with 7 bases lying between them. The CDR3 bases are TGCGCCAGCAGCCAAGGGACAGCCTCTGGAAACACCATATATTTT. Protein product: CASSQGTASGNTIYF.

The CDR3 region has the DNA TGCAGCGTTGAACAGGGTGTTGCTGAAGCTTTCTTT. Translating it yields CSVEQGVAEAFF. The J gene is TRBJ1-1, the V gene TRBV29-1, with a possible D match to TRBD1 (5 bases). V was trimmed by 2 bases and J by 6 bases, leaving 10 bases between them. Germline V gene data show CDR1 as SQVTM and CDR2 as ANQGSEA. The CDR3 is made up of 12 amino acids.

This clone is a singleton in its sample. The chain couples TRBV29-1 to TRBJ1-2; a weak D match, TRBD1 (6 bases). With 4 bases removed from V and 2 bases from J, the gap between germline ends came to 11 bases. Germline V lookup: CDR1 SQVTM, CDR2 ANQGSEA. CDR3 length: 13 residues. This chain's CDR3 is CSVGVQGNYGYTF. Here the CDR3 DNA reads TGCAGCGTTGGAGTCCAGGGGAACTATGGCTACACCTTC. Combining the CDR3 with reference TRBV29-1 and TRBJ1-2 gives the whole variable domain SAVISQKPSRDICQRGTSLTIQCQVDSQVTMMFWYRQQPGQSLTLIATANQGSEATYESGFVIDKFPISRPNLTFSTLTVSNMSPEDSSIYLCSVGVQGNYGYTFGSGTRLTVV.

The chain links TRBV19 to TRBJ1-1; 7 bases map to TRBD1. Germline V gives CDR1 LNHDA, CDR2 SQIVND (reference sequence). The trim removed 9 bases at V and 3 bases at J, leaving 10 bases unmatched. The CDR3 is made up of 14 amino acids. This chain's CDR3 is CASHEQGLDTEAFF. CDR3 DNA: TGTGCCAGCCATGAACAGGGGTTGGACACTGAAGCTTTCTTT.

The chain recombines TRBV19 with TRBJ2-2; 7 bases line up with TRBD1. The CDR3 is 17 residues long. V lost 3 bases and J lost 4; bases outside the gene matches: 11. Germline-derived CDR1 and CDR2 are LNHDA and SQIVND (reference sequence). As DNA, the CDR3 is TGTGCCAGTAGTATCGGAAGAGGGGGCCCGGTCACCGGGGAGCTGTTTTTT. As protein: CASSIGRGGPVTGELFF.

The V call is TRBV6-2 or TRBV6-3, the J call TRBJ1-2; TRBD1 aligns across 9 bases. The CDR3 totals 14 residues. Germline V gene lookup returns CDR1 MNHEY and CDR2 SVGEGT. The V and J ends lost 6 bases and 7 bases, in that order; junction bases with no gene match: 9. The CDR3 nucleotides are TGTGCCAGCAGCACAAGCCGGGACAGGGCTGGCTACACCTTC. Amino acids: CASSTSRDRAGYTF.

V is TRBV7-9 and J is TRBJ1-6, with TRBD1 as a possible D gene (5 bases). The CDR3 has 15 amino acids. Germline V gene sequence: CDR1 SEHNR, CDR2 FQNEAQ (reference sequence). Trimming stripped 4 bases from V and 8 bases from J, with 15 bases between. The CDR3 here is CASSSTGGVDSPLHF. DNA of the CDR3: TGTGCCAGCAGCTCCACCGGGGGGGTAGATTCACCCCTCCACTTT.

The gene calls are TRBV5-1 and TRBJ2-1, with 7 nucleotides matching TRBD1. The CDR3 covers 13 residues. Trimming cost V 4 bases and J 5 bases; bases outside gene matches: 3. Looked up from germline, CDR1 is SGHRS and CDR2 is YFSETQ. CDR3 sequence (DNA): TGCGCCAGCAGCACCGGGACAGACAATGAGCAGTTCTTC. Amino acids: CASSTGTDNEQFF.

This clone was observed a single time. This chain links TRBV30 with TRBJ2-1; tentative D call: TRBD2 (6 bases). The CDR3 has 16 amino acids. Germline loops: CDR1 GTSNPN, CDR2 SVGIG (reference sequence). V shed 0 bases and J shed 1 base, with 13 bases lying between them. Written as DNA, the CDR3 is TGTGCCTGGAGTGTAGTTGGCGGGATTTCCTACAATGAGCAGTTCTTC. Its translation is CAWSVVGGISYNEQFF.